The 25 T cell receptor beta chains below were found in one sample sequenced in a study of blood T cell repertoires in COVID-19. Generated by immunoSEQ multiplex PCR, the TCRdb table keeps only in-frame clones and is missing some. The sample comprises approximately 56,000 clones, around 86% of which are singletons, and roughly 7.1% rests with the top ten. The sample consisted of peripheral blood. Receptors were obtained from a man in his sixties or seventies with active COVID-19.

V and J are TRBV5-1 and TRBJ1-1; 8 nucleotides align to TRBD1. The CDR3 has 15 residues. Germline values: CDR1 SGHRS, CDR2 YFSETQ. Trimming took 3 bases from V and 5 from J; bases not matched to a gene: 9. For the CDR3, the DNA is TGCGCCAGCAGCTGGCGACAGGGGAGGGATACTGAAGCTTTCTTT. Translated: CASSWRQGRDTEAFF.

The chain carries TRBV2 and TRBJ1-2; tentatively, D is TRBD1 (6 bases). The V and J ends lost 9 bases and 4 bases respectively, with 12 bases between them. Per germline, CDR1 SNHLY and CDR2 FYNNEI. This CDR3 is 12 amino acids long. Here the CDR3 DNA reads TGTGCCAGGCGAAAGACAGGCTATGGCTACACCTTC. This gives the protein CARRKTGYGYTF.

This clone was detected a few times. The rearrangement links TRBV25-1 to TRBJ1-1; 7 nucleotides match TRBD1. The germline V gene encodes CDR1 MGHDK and CDR2 SYGVNS. The CDR3 has 14 amino acids. The V segment lost 4 bases and the J segment 3 bases; nucleotides outside the gene matches: 5. The CDR3 DNA reads as TGTGCCAGCAGTGCTTACAGGGGAGACACTGAAGCTTTCTTT. The encoded protein is CASSAYRGDTEAFF.

The chain couples TRBV7-8 to TRBJ2-2; weak D call: TRBD2 (7 bases). The CDR3 loop spans 14 amino acids. Trimming removed 1 base from V and 6 bases from J, with 9 bases in between. Germline loops: CDR1 SGHVS, CDR2 FQNEAQ. CDR3 loop: CASSLGGGAGELFF. CDR3 DNA sequence: TGTGCCAGCAGCTTAGGAGGGGGGGCCGGGGAGCTGTTTTTT.

The chain links TRBV7-6 to TRBJ2-5, with 9 positions matching TRBD1. The germline V gene encodes CDR1 SGHVS and CDR2 FNYEAQ. The V gene end was trimmed by 5 bases and the J gene end by 3 bases; junction bases not matched to a gene: 4. This CDR3 is 14 amino acids long. CDR3 sequence reads: CASSLWTGEETQYF. CDR3 DNA sequence: TGTGCCAGCAGCCTCTGGACAGGGGAAGAGACCCAGTACTTC.

The rearrangement joins TRBV5-1 to TRBJ1-1; TRBD1 aligns across 9 bases. Looked up from germline, CDR1 is SGHRS and CDR2 is YFSETQ. J was trimmed by 1 base and V by 5 bases; bases with no gene match: 3. The CDR3 sequence is 14 residues long. The CDR3 reads CASSSQGANTEAFF. CDR3 sequence (DNA): TGCGCCAGCAGTTCACAGGGGGCGAACACTGAAGCTTTCTTT. The whole variable domain, remainder taken from reference TRBV5-1 and TRBJ1-1, is KAGVTQTPRYLIKTRGQQVTLSCSPISGHRSVSWYQQTPGQGLQFLFEYFSETQRNKGNFPGRFSGRQFSNSRSEMNVSTLELGDSALYLCASSSQGANTEAFFGQGTRLTVV.

The chain couples TRBV7-6 to TRBJ1-2; TRBD1 matches at 7 bases. In germline, CDR1 is SGHVS, CDR2 FNYEAQ. Trimming took 5 bases from V and 1 from J; bases not matched to a gene: 10. CDR3 length: 16 residues. CDR3 protein: CASSKGTELFNYGYTF. The CDR3 DNA follows: TGTGCCAGCAGCAAAGGGACAGAGCTCTTTAACTATGGCTACACCTTC.

This chain uses TRBV6-1 with TRBJ2-1; D may be TRBD1 (6 bases). V was pared by 2 bases and J by 3 bases, with 8 bases between. Germline values: CDR1 MNHNS, CDR2 SASEGT. This CDR3 is built from 14 residues. The CDR3 coding sequence is TGTGCCAGCAGTGAACAGGGGTACTACAATGAGCAGTTCTTC. Amino acid sequence: CASSEQGYYNEQFF.

V gene TRBV5-4 combines with J gene TRBJ1-2; TRBD1 might be the D (6 bases). CDR3 length: 15 amino acids. V was trimmed by 1 base and J by 4 bases, leaving 14 bases between them. Germline V gene data show CDR1 as SGHNT and CDR2 as YYREEE (reference sequence). The CDR3 DNA follows: TGTGCCAGCAGCTTGCTTGACAGGAGCTCCTATGGCTACACCTTC. Protein: CASSLLDRSSYGYTF. The full variable domain, rest sourced from reference TRBV5-4 and TRBJ1-2, is ETGVTQSPTHLIKTRGQQVTLRCSSQSGHNTVSWYQQALGQGPQFIFQYYREEENGRGNFPPRFSGLQFPNYSSELNVNALELDDSALYLCASSLLDRSSYGYTFGSGTRLTVV.

This sequence joins TRBV6-5 and TRBJ2-1; TRBD2 matches 10 bases. The J segment lost 6 bases and the V segment lost 6 bases, leaving 2 bases of the junction unmatched. Germline assignment: CDR1 MNHEY and CDR2 SVGAGI. The CDR3 extends over 13 amino acids. The CDR3 loop is CASRWTSGNEQFF. The CDR3 nucleotides are TGTGCCAGCAGGTGGACTAGCGGCAATGAGCAGTTCTTC.

The chain has TRBV7-2 and TRBJ2-1; 15 positions match TRBD2. This CDR3 has 16 amino acids. V was clipped by 5 bases and J by 10 bases; unmatched bases: 9. CDR1 and CDR2 from the germline V gene are SGHTA and FQGNSA. CDR3 residues: CASSRGLAGGLGEQFF. The CDR3, as DNA: TGTGCCAGCAGCCGGGGACTAGCGGGGGGCCTAGGCGAGCAGTTCTTC.

The chain recombines TRBV6-2 or TRBV6-3 with TRBJ1-2; D possibly corresponds to TRBD1 (5 bases). The CDR3 totals 13 residues. The V end was cut by 5 bases, the J end by 7 bases, with 14 bases between. Germline V CDR1 and CDR2: MNHEY, SVGEGT. CDR3 loop: CASSTPRTSGYTF. CDR3 in DNA: TGTGCCAGCAGTACCCCCCGGACATCTGGCTACACCTTC.

The chain links TRBV28 to TRBJ2-1, with a tentative D call TRBD2 (5 bases). Germline V gives CDR1 MDHEN, CDR2 SYDVKM. Trimming left V 5 bases short and J 0 bases short, with 8 bases between. This CDR3 region has 14 residues. CDR3 residues: CASSPRGSYNEQFF. CDR3 sequence (DNA): TGTGCCAGCAGTCCCCGGGGCTCCTACAATGAGCAGTTCTTC.

This CDR3 reads CASPVTEIAGNEQFF. DNA for the CDR3: TGTGCCAGCCCCGTTACCGAAATAGCGGGGAATGAGCAGTTCTTC. The rearrangement links TRBV5-6 to TRBJ2-1; 8 bases match TRBD2. The V and J ends lost 7 bases and 7 bases, in that order; junction bases with no gene match: 13. CDR1 is SGHDT and CDR2 is YYEEEE in the germline V gene. This CDR3 region has 15 residues.

This clone was recorded only once. This chain connects TRBV11-2 to TRBJ2-1; TRBD2 agrees at 8 bases. Germline loops: CDR1 SGHAT, CDR2 FQNNGV. The trim removed 6 bases at V and 4 bases at J, leaving 11 bases unmatched. The CDR3 length is 16 residues. CDR3 loop: CASSPGAGGPYNEQFF. The CDR3 DNA reads TGTGCCAGCAGTCCAGGGGCGGGGGGACCATACAATGAGCAGTTCTTC.

CDR3 amino acids: CASSQGPGTPEAFF. The DNA of the CDR3 is TGTGCCAGCAGCCAAGGACCCGGGACTCCCGAAGCTTTCTTT. The chain recombines TRBV4-2 with TRBJ1-1; possibly TRBD1 for D (5 bases). V was clipped by 1 base and J by 8 bases, with 14 bases between them. The germline CDR1 and CDR2 sequences are LGHNA and YNFKEQ. The CDR3 has 14 residues.

The rearrangement uses TRBV11-3 and TRBJ2-3; the match to TRBD2 covers 16 bases. After removal of 3 bases from V and 1 base from J, the junction contained 4 bases not matched to a gene. Germline values: CDR1 SGHNT, CDR2 YENEEA. This CDR3 comprises 18 residues. The CDR3 DNA follows: TGTGCCAGCAGCTTGGGACTAGCGGGGGGGCCGGGCACAGATACGCAGTATTTT. Translation: CASSLGLAGGPGTDTQYF.

The V and J genes are TRBV6-5 and TRBJ2-7; D ambiguous. V lost 9 bases, J lost 0 bases, and 3 bases lay in between. Per germline, CDR1 MNHEY and CDR2 SVGAGI. This CDR3 has 10 amino acids. In DNA form, the CDR3 reads TGTGCCAGTAACTCCTACGAGCAGTACTTC. Residues: CASNSYEQYF.

J is TRBJ2-1 and V is TRBV29-1; D is possibly TRBD1 (6 bases). Germline CDR1 and CDR2: SQVTM and ANQGSEA. V was shortened by 4 bases and J by 6 bases, with 16 bases between the two germline ends. The CDR3 sequence is 14 residues long. CDR3 sequence: CSVGWQGMFNEQFF. The CDR3 DNA reads as TGCAGCGTTGGTTGGCAGGGGATGTTCAATGAGCAGTTCTTC.

Only one count was recorded for this clone. This chain connects TRBV10-3 to TRBJ2-5, with 16 bases matching TRBD2. CDR3 length: 19 residues. J was trimmed by 0 bases and V by 4 bases; bases with no gene match: 8. Germline lookup yields CDR1 ENHRY and CDR2 SYGVKD. Here the CDR3 DNA reads TGTGCCATCAGTGGCCGCGGGACTAGCGGGGGGGAGAACCAAGAGACCCAGTACTTC. It encodes CAISGRGTSGGENQETQYF.

This clone was recorded once. The gene calls are TRBV6-6 and TRBJ2-3, with 11 bases identical to TRBD2. Germline V gives CDR1 MNHNY, CDR2 SVGAGI (reference sequence). CDR3 length: 14 residues. After removal of 8 bases from V and 5 bases from J, the junction contained 6 bases not matched to a gene. CDR3 DNA: TGTGCCAGCTGTGATAGCGGGGGGGGAGATACGCAGTATTTT. Protein product: CASCDSGGGDTQYF.

The V call is TRBV3-1 (or the pseudogene TRBV3-2), the J call TRBJ2-7; 9 nucleotides match TRBD1. The CDR3 runs to 15 residues. J lost 2 bases, V lost 1 base, and 3 bases had no gene match. From germline, CDR1 is LGHDT and CDR2 YNNKEL (reference sequence). The CDR3 sequence is CASSQVGTGPYEQYF. The DNA for the CDR3 is TGTGCCAGCAGCCAAGTGGGGACAGGGCCCTACGAGCAGTACTTC.

This clone was counted a single time. V and J are TRBV20-1 and TRBJ2-7; D not resolved. This CDR3 is 14 amino acids long. Deletions cut 3 bases from V and 0 bases from J, with 12 bases between. CDR1 DFQATT and CDR2 SNEGSKA come from the germline V gene (reference sequence). The CDR3 nucleotides are TGCAGTGCTAGTGATCCCCGCGACTCCTACGAGCAGTACTTC. Translating it yields CSASDPRDSYEQYF.

CDR3 DNA: TGTGCCAGCAGCTTGCCGTCCGGGGTCGCTGAAGCTTTCTTT. It is translated as CASSLPSGVAEAFF. The J gene is TRBJ1-1, the V gene TRBV5-4; D gene ambiguous. The ends were cut back, 1 base at V and 6 bases at J, with 13 bases in the middle. This CDR3 comprises 14 residues. Germline V lookup: CDR1 SGHNT, CDR2 YYREEE (reference sequence).

The chain couples TRBV5-4 to TRBJ2-5; TRBD1 matches 7 bases. The V gene end was trimmed by 2 bases and the J gene end by 5 bases; junction bases not matched to a gene: 3. Germline lookup yields CDR1 SGHNT and CDR2 YYREEE (reference sequence). CDR3 length: 13 residues. CDR3 sequence: CASSFRGYETQYF. For the CDR3, the DNA is TGTGCCAGCAGCTTCAGGGGGTATGAGACCCAGTACTTC.